The 28 T cell receptor beta chains below come from one sample, sequenced in a study of blood T cell repertoires in COVID-19. TCRdb's copy holds only in-frame clones and misses some; the assay was immunoSEQ multiplex PCR. The table lists roughly 79,000 clones, 70% to 90% of them singletons. The sequencing sample was made of peripheral blood. Receptors were obtained from a man in his fifties with active COVID-19.

This chain joins TRBV5-4 and TRBJ2-5; 11 positions agree with TRBD2. This CDR3 has 18 amino acids. Germline CDR1 reads SGHNT; CDR2 reads YYREEE (reference sequence). With V trimmed by 2 bases and J by 2 bases, 11 bases remained unmatched. In nucleotides, the CDR3 is TGTGCCAGCAGCTTCAGTTCCCTAGCGGGAGGAGGGCAAGAGACCCAGTACTTC. It translates to CASSFSSLAGGGQETQYF.

In this sample, this clone turned up once. The chain has TRBV5-1 and TRBJ2-7; 10 bases line up with TRBD2. With 0 bases clipped from V and 5 bases from J, the junction kept 8 bases outside the gene matches. The CDR3 spans 16 residues. Germline V gene sequence: CDR1 SGHRS, CDR2 YFSETQ. The DNA of the CDR3 is TGCGCCAGCAGCTTGGGCCCAGCGGGAGGGCCCGACGAGCAGTACTTC. Residues: CASSLGPAGGPDEQYF. The full variable domain, its missing parts supplied by reference TRBV5-1 and TRBJ2-7, is KAGVTQTPRYLIKTRGQQVTLSCSPISGHRSVSWYQQTPGQGLQFLFEYFSETQRNKGNFPGRFSGRQFSNSRSEMNVSTLELGDSALYLCASSLGPAGGPDEQYFGPGTRLTVT.

This clone was counted a single time. The rearrangement uses TRBV6-5 and TRBJ2-7, with TRBD2 matching 8 bases. J was trimmed by 7 bases and V by 8 bases; bases with no gene match: 13. Per germline, CDR1 MNHEY and CDR2 SVGAGI. The CDR3 is 14 residues long. The CDR3 nucleotides are TGTGCCAGCTCGCGGGCGGGGGGTTTAGGGGAGCAGTACTTC. Protein: CASSRAGGLGEQYF.

The chain carries TRBV18 and TRBJ1-1; D gene unclear. Trimming left V 3 bases short and J 8 bases short, with 10 bases between. The length of the CDR3 is 12 residues. The V gene's germline CDR1 is KGHSH and CDR2 LQKENI. The CDR3 DNA reads as TGTGCCAGCTCACCGAGACACTCCGAAGCTTTCTTT. Translation: CASSPRHSEAFF.

This clone was detected once. The rearrangement links TRBV6-6 to TRBJ1-1; D ambiguous. Trimming stripped 0 bases from V and 6 bases from J, with 14 bases between. The CDR3 runs to 15 residues. The germline V gene encodes CDR1 MNHNY and CDR2 SVGAGI (reference sequence). CDR3 residues: CASSYSTVTASEAFF. In DNA, the CDR3 is TGTGCCAGCAGTTACTCGACGGTGACTGCTTCTGAAGCTTTCTTT.

The chain employs TRBV7-9 and TRBJ1-1; TRBD1 matches 8 bases. This CDR3 region has 17 residues. CDR1 SEHNR and CDR2 FQNEAQ come from the germline V gene (reference sequence). The V segment lost 4 bases and the J segment 0 bases; nucleotides outside the gene matches: 10. The CDR3 region is CASSWSTGGGMNTEAFF. The CDR3 DNA is TGTGCCAGCAGCTGGAGCACAGGGGGGGGTATGAACACTGAAGCTTTCTTT.

The chain carries TRBV28 and TRBJ1-1; D not certain. The CDR3 totals 14 residues. Germline-derived CDR1 and CDR2 are MDHEN and SYDVKM. The V and J ends lost 7 bases and 2 bases respectively, with 14 bases between them. CDR3 bases: TGTGCCAGCATTATTATCTTGTTAAACACTGAAGCTTTCTTT. It translates to CASIIILLNTEAFF.

Only one count was recorded for this clone. This chain links TRBV25-1 with TRBJ1-4, with D maybe TRBD1 (6 bases). The CDR3 extends over 14 amino acids. V was shortened by 6 bases and J by 6 bases, with 14 bases between the two germline ends. Germline V gene sequence: CDR1 MGHDK, CDR2 SYGVNS. As DNA, the CDR3 is TGTGCCAGCAGGCACAGGGCCGGGGATGAAAAACTGTTTTTT. It specifies CASRHRAGDEKLFF.

The chain couples TRBV7-2 to TRBJ1-2; perhaps TRBD1 as D (5 bases). The CDR3 consists of 13 residues. The ends were cut back, 7 bases at V and 8 bases at J, with 17 bases in the middle. CDR1 and CDR2 (germline): SGHTA, FQGNSA. Here the CDR3 reads CASTPRGSGGYTF. The CDR3 bases are TGTGCCAGCACCCCACGGGGGAGCGGGGGCTACACCTTC.

This chain joins TRBV5-1 and TRBJ2-7, with D unresolved. Per the germline V gene, CDR1 is SGHRS and CDR2 is YFSETQ. Trimming left V 4 bases short and J 4 bases short, with 12 bases between. The CDR3 is 13 residues long. The CDR3 nucleotides read TGCGCCAGCAGCACGACTGTCTCGTACGAGCAGTACTTC. Translating it yields CASSTTVSYEQYF. Full variable domain (missing parts from reference TRBV5-1 and TRBJ2-7): KAGVTQTPRYLIKTRGQQVTLSCSPISGHRSVSWYQQTPGQGLQFLFEYFSETQRNKGNFPGRFSGRQFSNSRSEMNVSTLELGDSALYLCASSTTVSYEQYFGPGTRLTVT.

The chain employs TRBV19 and TRBJ2-7; 8 bases line up with TRBD1. J was trimmed by 3 bases and V by 3 bases; bases with no gene match: 13. Per the germline V gene, CDR1 is LNHDA and CDR2 is SQIVND (reference sequence). The CDR3 is made up of 17 amino acids. DNA of the CDR3: TGTGCCAGTAGTATTCGGACAGGGAGTTTAGCCGTCTACGAGCAGTACTTC. Protein: CASSIRTGSLAVYEQYF.

V usage is TRBV4-3 and J usage is TRBJ1-4; a weak D match, TRBD1 (6 bases). The length of the CDR3 is 15 residues. The V end was cut by 0 bases, the J end by 8 bases, with 13 bases between. Germline-derived CDR1 and CDR2 are LGHNA and YSLEER. CDR3 in amino acids: CASSQDRGGVEKLFF. The CDR3 coding sequence is TGCGCCAGCAGCCAAGATCGGGGGGGCGTGGAAAAACTGTTTTTT.

This clone came up a few times. The chain recombines TRBV2 with TRBJ2-7; maybe TRBD1 (5 bases). Per the germline V gene, CDR1 is SNHLY and CDR2 is FYNNEI. Trimming cost V 7 bases and J 2 bases, with 15 bases left between them. The CDR3 totals 14 residues. The DNA for the CDR3 is TGTGCCAGCATGACCCTTGGGGCCACCTACGAGCAGTACTTC. Translating it yields CASMTLGATYEQYF.

V is TRBV7-9 and J is TRBJ1-2, with D uncertain. The CDR3 runs 13 residues. CDR1 and CDR2 from the germline V gene are SEHNR and FQNEAQ (reference sequence). Trimming removed 5 bases from V and 5 bases from J, with 12 bases in between. The DNA for the CDR3 is TGTGCCAGCAGCCCCCAGGATCTGTATGGCTACACCTTC. This gives the protein CASSPQDLYGYTF.

V and J are TRBV6-2 or TRBV6-3 and TRBJ2-6; 7 positions match TRBD2. Losses at the gene ends were 4 bases for V and 1 base for J; bases not matched to a gene: 1. The CDR3 length is 15 residues. Germline values: CDR1 MNHEY, CDR2 SVGEGT. DNA of the CDR3: TGTGCCAGCAGTTTGCGGGGGTCTGGGGCCAACGTCCTGACTTTC. It encodes CASSLRGSGANVLTF.

The rearrangement links TRBV19 to TRBJ1-5; D call uncertain. The CDR3 is 13 residues long. Trimming removed 5 bases at V and 6 bases at J, with 11 bases between. CDR1 is LNHDA and CDR2 is SQIVND in the germline V gene (reference sequence). CDR3: CASSRERIQPQHF. CDR3 nucleotide sequence: TGTGCCAGTAGTCGGGAGCGAATTCAGCCCCAGCATTTT.

The V call is TRBV2, the J call TRBJ1-5; no clear D gene. The germline V and J ends were trimmed by 6 bases and 3 bases, with 15 bases remaining between them. Per germline, CDR1 SNHLY and CDR2 FYNNEI. The CDR3 contains 15 residues. CDR3 nucleotides: TGTGCCAGCAGGACCCTGAGCAGCGCCAATCAGCCCCAGCATTTT. This sequence encodes CASRTLSSANQPQHF.

This chain links TRBV28 with TRBJ2-5; 10 bases are a match to TRBD2. Per germline, CDR1 MDHEN and CDR2 SYDVKM. The CDR3 consists of 17 residues. Losses at the gene ends were 1 base for V and 1 base for J; bases not matched to a gene: 6. In nucleotides, the CDR3 is TGTGCCAGCAGTTTATTCCGGCTAGCGGGAGTCCAAGAGACCCAGTACTTC. This encodes CASSLFRLAGVQETQYF.

The genes are TRBV7-9 and TRBJ2-5, with 9 bases aligning to TRBD2. There are 15 residues in the CDR3. The V gene end was trimmed by 5 bases and the J gene end by 5 bases; junction bases not matched to a gene: 9. Germline-derived CDR1 and CDR2 are SEHNR and FQNEAQ (reference sequence). The CDR3 loop reads CASSPLAGTGETQYF. CDR3 DNA sequence: TGTGCCAGCAGCCCACTAGCGGGTACGGGGGAGACCCAGTACTTC.

The rearrangement uses TRBV28 and TRBJ2-1; D gene uncertain. Germline V gives CDR1 MDHEN, CDR2 SYDVKM. V dropped 2 bases and J dropped 3 bases, with 5 bases sitting between them. The CDR3 contains 13 residues. For the CDR3, the DNA is TGTGCCAGCAGTTTAATAAACTACAATGAGCAGTTCTTC. Protein product: CASSLINYNEQFF.

The chain links TRBV19 to TRBJ2-1; TRBD2 matches at 9 bases. CDR1 and CDR2 from the germline V gene are LNHDA and SQIVND (reference sequence). This CDR3 comprises 13 residues. With 6 bases clipped from V and 6 bases from J, the junction kept 3 bases outside the gene matches. Written as DNA, the CDR3 is TGTGCCAGTAGGCGGGGGGGCGGCAATGAGCAGTTCTTC. This sequence encodes CASRRGGGNEQFF.

The chain links TRBV5-6 to TRBJ2-5, with D possibly being TRBD1 (5 bases). The CDR3 length is 15 residues. V dropped 4 bases and J dropped 1 base, with 14 bases sitting between them. Per the germline V gene, CDR1 is SGHDT and CDR2 is YYEEEE. The CDR3 region is CASSHRSWGQETQYF. CDR3 DNA: TGTGCCAGCAGCCACAGGTCCTGGGGCCAAGAGACCCAGTACTTC.

The chain uses TRBV6-5 and TRBJ1-2, with 7 bases aligning to TRBD1. In germline, CDR1 is MNHEY, CDR2 SVGAGI. With V trimmed by 6 bases and J by 8 bases, 6 bases remained unmatched. The CDR3 is 12 amino acids. CDR3 sequence: CASRRQGMGYTF. The DNA for the CDR3 is TGTGCCAGCAGGCGACAGGGCATGGGCTACACCTTC.

CDR3 coding DNA: TGTGCCAGCAGACCCTTATTTGGGGACAGGGGGCTCAACGAGCAGTACTTC. This translates into CASRPLFGDRGLNEQYF. The rearrangement links TRBV28 to TRBJ2-7; TRBD1 aligns across 12 bases. Germline V gene data show CDR1 as MDHEN and CDR2 as SYDVKM. The CDR3 loop spans 17 amino acids. V lost 6 bases to trimming and J lost 5 bases; unmatched junction nucleotides: 14.

To note about this clone: Distinct nucleotide sequences in the sample also encode this CDR3. This rearrangement joins TRBV5-1 to TRBJ2-1; 14 nucleotides agree with TRBD2. Germline V gene sequence: CDR1 SGHRS, CDR2 YFSETQ. The CDR3 sequence is 14 residues long. V trimming: 4 bases; J trimming: 9 bases; junction bases outside the gene matches: 3. Here the CDR3 DNA reads TGCGCCAGCAGCCCGGGACTAGCGGGGGCTGAGCAGTTCTTC. Translation gives CASSPGLAGAEQFF.

This clone has only one observation. Here the CDR3 reads CAAGRDYNEQFF. DNA of the CDR3: TGTGCAGCAGGACGGGACTACAATGAGCAGTTCTTC. V and J are TRBV5-4 and TRBJ2-1, with D maybe TRBD2 (5 bases). The V gene's germline CDR1 is SGHNT and CDR2 YYREEE (reference sequence). This CDR3 comprises 12 residues.

The rearrangement links TRBV3-1 (or the pseudogene TRBV3-2) to TRBJ1-1; 9 nucleotides line up with TRBD1. Germline trimming cut 4 bases from V and 8 bases from J; bases unmatched to any gene: 11. In germline, CDR1 is LGHDT, CDR2 YNNKEL (reference sequence). The CDR3 sequence is 15 residues long. CDR3 DNA sequence: TGTGCCAGCAGCCCGAGGACAGGGGTACCAGGAGAAGCTTTCTTT. This gives the protein CASSPRTGVPGEAFF.

V is TRBV9 and J is TRBJ1-2; 7 positions agree with TRBD1. J was trimmed by 1 base and V by 3 bases; bases with no gene match: 6. CDR1 SGDLS and CDR2 YYNGEE come from the germline V gene. The CDR3 length is 15 residues. In DNA form, the CDR3 reads TGTGCCAGCAGCGCGGGACAGCTGATTAACTATGGCTACACCTTC. Residues: CASSAGQLINYGYTF. The complete variable domain, with remaining parts taken from reference TRBV9 and TRBJ1-2, reads DSGVTQTPKHLITATGQRVTLRCSPRSGDLSVYWYQQSLDQGLQFLIQYYNGEERAKGNILERFSAQQFPDLHSELNLSSLELGDSALYFCASSAGQLINYGYTFGSGTRLTVV.